Each of the 27 T cell receptor beta chains below was sequenced from the same sample in a study of CD8 T cell repertoires and HIV-1 epitope variants. Assay used: immunoSEQ multiplex PCR; TCRdb lists only in-frame clones, some missing. The data show almost 6,000 clones, about 65% seen once. No antigens are known for them. The sequenced sample was cultured CD8+ T cells derived from PBMCs. The receptors stem from a male donor with HIV.

This chain uses TRBV5-4 with TRBJ2-7, with D possibly TRBD1 on 6 matching bases. This CDR3 contains 11 residues. Germline V gene data show CDR1 as SGHNT and CDR2 as YYREEE (reference sequence). The V gene lost 3 bases and the J gene lost 6 bases, with 7 bases spanning the gap. In nucleotides, the CDR3 is TGTGCCAGCAGCTCAGGGGTCGAGCAGTACTTC. Protein product: CASSSGVEQYF.

This sequence joins TRBV10-3 and TRBJ1-3, with D perhaps TRBD1 (6 bases). CDR1 is ENHRY and CDR2 is SYGVKD in the germline V gene. V lost 0 bases, J lost 2 bases, and 8 bases lay in between. The CDR3 has 15 amino acids. CDR3 nucleotide sequence: TGTGCCATCAGTGAGTCACGGGACACTGGAAACACCATATATTTT. This sequence encodes CAISESRDTGNTIYF.

This clone has a single count. The genes are TRBV5-6 and TRBJ1-4; no clear D. The V and J ends lost 4 bases and 5 bases respectively, with 9 bases between them. The length of the CDR3 is 13 residues. Germline V gene lookup returns CDR1 SGHDT and CDR2 YYEEEE. The chain's CDR3 is CASSRGANEKLFF. CDR3 in DNA: TGTGCCAGCAGCCGGGGTGCGAATGAAAAACTGTTTTTT.

The CDR3 DNA is TGCAGCGTCGACGGGGGATGGGACTATGGCTACACCTTC. Residues: CSVDGGWDYGYTF. The V gene is TRBV29-1, the J gene TRBJ1-2; D perhaps matches TRBD1 (5 bases). The CDR3 is 13 amino acids. Looked up from germline, CDR1 is SQVTM and CDR2 is ANQGSEA. Trimming left V 6 bases short and J 3 bases short, with 14 bases between. Combining the CDR3 with reference TRBV29-1 and TRBJ1-2 gives the whole variable domain SAVISQKPSRDICQRGTSLTIQCQVDSQVTMMFWYRQQPGQSLTLIATANQGSEATYESGFVIDKFPISRPNLTFSTLTVSNMSPEDSSIYLCSVDGGWDYGYTFGSGTRLTVV.

This sequence joins TRBV10-3 and TRBJ1-2; 9 bases fit TRBD1. V lost 4 bases, J lost 10 bases, and 1 base stayed unmatched. This CDR3 region has 11 residues. Germline V gene sequence: CDR1 ENHRY, CDR2 SYGVKD. The CDR3: CAISGTGDYTF. As DNA, the CDR3 is TGTGCCATCAGTGGGACAGGGGACTACACCTTC.

The chain joins TRBV5-5 to TRBJ1-2; perhaps TRBD1 as D (5 bases). Trimming took off 0 bases at V and 5 bases at J, with 11 bases between the two ends. The CDR3 extends over 14 amino acids. Germline V gene data show CDR1 as SGHKS and CDR2 as YYEKEE (reference sequence). This CDR3 is CASSLEPGNYGYTF. CDR3 nucleotide sequence: TGTGCCAGCAGCTTGGAGCCAGGGAATTATGGCTACACCTTC.

The J gene is TRBJ2-7, the V gene TRBV10-3; 9 bases are a match to TRBD1. V lost 6 bases and J lost 0; bases outside the gene matches: 9. The CDR3 extends over 16 amino acids. CDR1 is ENHRY and CDR2 is SYGVKD in the germline V gene. CDR3 bases: TGTGCCATCAGCTCGACCGGGACAGGGTTCTCCTACGAGCAGTACTTC. Amino acids: CAISSTGTGFSYEQYF.

The genes are TRBV4-2 and TRBJ2-2; maybe TRBD2 (5 bases). This CDR3 spans 14 amino acids. Trimming removed 4 bases at V and 4 bases at J, with 10 bases between. Per the germline V gene, CDR1 is LGHNA and CDR2 is YNFKEQ. CDR3 sequence (DNA): TGTGCCAGCAGCCCAGCGGAATCCACCGGGGAGCTGTTTTTT. Protein product: CASSPAESTGELFF.

By sample share, this clone is medium-sized (0.01 to 0.1%). Other DNA variants within this sample encode the same CDR3. The rearrangement uses TRBV4-2 and TRBJ1-1; D is ambiguous. This CDR3 is 12 amino acids long. Per germline, CDR1 LGHNA and CDR2 YNFKEQ. The V end lost 1 base, the J end lost 0 bases, and 0 bases lay between the germline ends. The CDR3 region is CASSQVNTEAFF. Here the CDR3 DNA reads TGTGCCAGCAGCCAAGTGAACACTGAAGCTTTCTTT.

CDR3 DNA: TGTGCCAGCAGGGTTGGGGAGAACACCGGGGAGCTGTTTTTT. It yields the protein CASRVGENTGELFF. The J gene is TRBJ2-2, the V gene TRBV28; D is undetermined. Germline V lookup: CDR1 MDHEN, CDR2 SYDVKM. Deletions cut 6 bases from V and 1 base from J, with 9 bases between. The CDR3 totals 14 residues.

The V call is TRBV11-2, the J call TRBJ1-1; 8 positions match TRBD1. Trimming cost V 5 bases and J 1 base; bases outside gene matches: 9. The germline CDR1 and CDR2 sequences are SGHAT and FQNNGV. CDR3 size: 16 residues. In DNA form, the CDR3 reads TGTGCCAGCAGCCCGACAGGGGCTGGAGGGAACACTGAAGCTTTCTTT. It is translated as CASSPTGAGGNTEAFF. Full variable domain (rest looked up from reference TRBV11-2 and TRBJ1-1): EAGVAQSPRYKIIEKRQSVAFWCNPISGHATLYWYQQILGQGPKLLIQFQNNGVVDDSQLPKDRFSAERLKGVDSTLKIQPAKLEDSAVYLCASSPTGAGGNTEAFFGQGTRLTVV.

The chain has TRBV7-2 and TRBJ1-5, with D uncertain. CDR1 is SGHTA, CDR2 FQGNSA, per germline. V gave up 1 base and J gave up 0 bases, with 10 bases separating them. The CDR3 is 16 residues long. CDR3 sequence (DNA): TGTGCCAGCAGCTTAGTATGGCAGATTAGCAATCAGCCCCAGCATTTT. Protein sequence: CASSLVWQISNQPQHF.

The DNA of the CDR3 is TGTGCCAGCAGTTCCGACACAATCTGGGATAATTCACCCCTCCACTTT. Its protein product is CASSSDTIWDNSPLHF. V and J are TRBV27 and TRBJ1-6; D remains ambiguous. This CDR3 has 16 amino acids. The germline V and J ends were trimmed by 4 bases and 5 bases, with 15 bases remaining between them. The V gene's germline CDR1 is MNHEY and CDR2 SMNVEV (reference sequence).

The CDR3 nucleotides are TGTGCCAGCAGCCCGGGGGTAGCGAGTAGCAATGAGCAGTTCTTC. This encodes CASSPGVASSNEQFF. The V and J genes are TRBV5-4 and TRBJ2-1, with D perhaps TRBD2 (6 bases). V was clipped by 4 bases and J by 6 bases, with 17 bases between them. The CDR3 is 15 residues long. CDR1 SGHNT and CDR2 YYREEE come from the germline V gene (reference sequence).

This chain connects TRBV19 to TRBJ2-3; 11 nucleotides agree with TRBD2. J was trimmed by 2 bases and V by 7 bases; bases with no gene match: 5. The germline gives CDR1 LNHDA, CDR2 SQIVND (reference sequence). This CDR3 has 15 amino acids. CDR3 DNA: TGTGCCAGTACCCTACTAGCGGGGGCCACAGATACGCAGTATTTT. Protein sequence: CASTLLAGATDTQYF.

The genes are TRBV13 and TRBJ2-2, with D hard to call. This CDR3 region has 12 residues. The ends were cut back, 3 bases at V and 6 bases at J, with 5 bases in the middle. Germline V lookup: CDR1 PRHDT, CDR2 FYEKMQ (reference sequence). CDR3 residues: CASSLGSGELFF. CDR3 nucleotide sequence: TGTGCCAGCAGCTTGGGGTCCGGGGAGCTGTTTTTT.

This sequence joins TRBV28 and TRBJ2-7; no reliable D call. The V end was cut by 6 bases, the J end by 6 bases, with 15 bases between. The CDR3 totals 13 residues. From germline, CDR1 is MDHEN and CDR2 SYDVKM. The DNA for the CDR3 is TGTGCCAGCAGGATCGCCCGGGTCGGCGAGCAGTACTTC. Its translation: CASRIARVGEQYF. The whole variable domain, filled in from reference TRBV28 and TRBJ2-7, reads DVKVTQSSRYLVKRTGEKVFLECVQDMDHENMFWYRQDPGLGLRLIYFSYDVKMKEKGDIPEGYSVSREKKERFSLILESASTNQTSMYLCASRIARVGEQYFGPGTRLTVT.

CDR3 sequence reads: CASGAEKLFF. DNA for the CDR3: TGTGCCAGCGGGGCTGAAAAACTGTTTTTT. The chain carries TRBV7-6 and TRBJ1-4; TRBD1 is a possible D gene (5 bases). The V gene's germline CDR1 is SGHVS and CDR2 FNYEAQ. CDR3 length equals 10 residues. Deletions cut 8 bases from V and 7 bases from J, with 5 bases between. The variable domain in full, completed from reference TRBV7-6 and TRBJ1-4, reads GAGVSQSPRYKVTKRGQDVALRCDPISGHVSLYWYRQALGQGPEFLTYFNYEAQQDKSGLPNDRFSAERPEGSISTLTIQRTEQRDSAMYRCASGAEKLFFGSGTQLSVL.

For the CDR3, the DNA is TGTGCCAGCATTACACAGGGGGCTTCCGGGGGCTACACCTTC. This translates into CASITQGASGGYTF. V usage is TRBV6-5 and J usage is TRBJ1-2; 9 nucleotides line up with TRBD1. Unmatched junction bases numbered 11, after V lost 7 bases and J lost 8 bases. CDR1 is MNHEY and CDR2 is SVGAGI in the germline V gene. This CDR3 spans 14 amino acids.

V is TRBV7-2 and J is TRBJ1-5; no clear D gene. Trimming took 5 bases from V and 6 from J, leaving 17 bases between them. CDR1 is SGHTA and CDR2 is FQGNSA in the germline V gene. The CDR3 runs 15 residues. The CDR3 spells CASSLNFGPGQPQHF. DNA of the CDR3: TGTGCCAGCAGCCTAAATTTCGGTCCCGGTCAGCCCCAGCATTTT. Full variable domain (outside the CDR3, taken from reference TRBV7-2 and TRBJ1-5): GAGVSQSPSNKVTEKGKDVELRCDPISGHTALYWYRQSLGQGLEFLIYFQGNSAPDKSGLPSDRFSAERTGGSVSTLTIQRTQQEDSAVYLCASSLNFGPGQPQHFGDGTRLSIL.

A few counts support this clone. This chain connects TRBV9 to TRBJ2-7; 9 nucleotides agree with TRBD2. After removal of 5 bases from V and 5 bases from J, the junction contained 8 bases not matched to a gene. The CDR3 runs to 14 residues. Germline values: CDR1 SGDLS, CDR2 YYNGEE. The CDR3 sequence: CASSGGGGADEQYF. The CDR3 DNA follows: TGTGCCAGCAGTGGTGGCGGGGGGGCTGACGAGCAGTACTTC. Based on the CDR3 plus reference TRBV9 and TRBJ2-7, the full variable domain is DSGVTQTPKHLITATGQRVTLRCSPRSGDLSVYWYQQSLDQGLQFLIQYYNGEERAKGNILERFSAQQFPDLHSELNLSSLELGDSALYFCASSGGGGADEQYFGPGTRLTVT.

In this sample, this clone turned up a few times. Other DNA sequences in this sample translate to the same CDR3. This chain connects TRBV27 to TRBJ2-7, with D maybe TRBD1 (5 bases). Germline V gene sequence: CDR1 MNHEY, CDR2 SMNVEV (reference sequence). This CDR3 is built from 16 residues. V lost 0 bases to trimming and J lost 3 bases, with 15 bases between them. The CDR3 DNA reads TGTGCCAGCAGTTTATCCCAGGGTACTCTGAGCTACGAGCAGTACTTC. Translation: CASSLSQGTLSYEQYF.

The chain carries TRBV28 and TRBJ2-3, with D hard to call. CDR3 length: 13 amino acids. The germline CDR1 and CDR2 sequences are MDHEN and SYDVKM. Trimming pared 4 bases from V and 1 base from J, leaving 6 bases between. The CDR3 DNA is TGTGCCAGCAGTTACATGGGCACAGATACGCAGTATTTT. Amino acid sequence: CASSYMGTDTQYF. Complete variable domain (other parts from reference TRBV28 and TRBJ2-3): DVKVTQSSRYLVKRTGEKVFLECVQDMDHENMFWYRQDPGLGLRLIYFSYDVKMKEKGDIPEGYSVSREKKERFSLILESASTNQTSMYLCASSYMGTDTQYFGPGTRLTVL.

The gene calls are TRBV11-2 and TRBJ2-3; weak D call: TRBD2 (5 bases). Germline V gene sequence: CDR1 SGHAT, CDR2 FQNNGV. The CDR3 has 14 residues. V was shortened by 5 bases and J by 1 base, with 10 bases between the two germline ends. The CDR3 nucleotides are TGTGCCAGCAGCCCCCTCGGGGGCACAGATACGCAGTATTTT. This gives the protein CASSPLGGTDTQYF.

The chain carries TRBV5-6 and TRBJ1-1; D perhaps matches TRBD1 (5 bases). CDR3 size: 15 residues. Germline assignment: CDR1 SGHDT and CDR2 YYEEEE. The V gene lost 1 base and the J gene lost 1 base, with 11 bases spanning the gap. The CDR3 nucleotides are TGTGCCAGCAGCTTGACCCCCAGGGAGAACACTGAAGCTTTCTTT. Its protein product is CASSLTPRENTEAFF. The full variable domain, rest sourced from reference TRBV5-6 and TRBJ1-1, is DAGVTQSPTHLIKTRGQQVTLRCSPKSGHDTVSWYQQALGQGPQFIFQYYEEEERQRGNFPDRFSGHQFPNYSSELNVNALLLGDSALYLCASSLTPRENTEAFFGQGTRLTVV.

The chain couples TRBV25-1 to TRBJ2-2; D call uncertain. The V gene's germline CDR1 is MGHDK and CDR2 SYGVNS. V lost 0 bases and J 0 bases, leaving 11 bases between the germline ends. The CDR3 totals 17 residues. CDR3 loop: CASSEYPDGANTGELFF. The CDR3 DNA reads TGTGCCAGCAGTGAATACCCGGACGGCGCGAACACCGGGGAGCTGTTTTTT. The full variable domain, its missing parts supplied by reference TRBV25-1 and TRBJ2-2, is EADIYQTPRYLVIGTGKKITLECSQTMGHDKMYWYQQDPGMELHLIHYSYGVNSTEKGDLSSESTVSRIRTEHFPLTLESARPSHTSQYLCASSEYPDGANTGELFFGEGSRLTVL.

This sequence joins TRBV4-3 and TRBJ1-2, with D possibly being TRBD1 (6 bases). The CDR3 covers 12 residues. CDR1 and CDR2 from the germline V gene are LGHNA and YSLEER. V lost 8 bases and J lost 6, with 13 bases in between. The CDR3 DNA follows: TGCGCCAGCTCAGGGGAGGTTGATGGCTACACCTTC. Translation gives CASSGEVDGYTF.